One sample yielded the 20 T cell receptor beta chains listed below, sequenced in a study of T-cell reconstitution after alpha-beta-depleted transplantation in children. Preparation of the TCRbeta library was carried out with unique molecular identifiers. One entry per CDR3 protein results from TCRdb running MiXCR on the PCR reads. The sample consists of fewer than 550,000 distinct CDR3 sequences, about an eighth of them appearing once. Sequenced here: PBMCs, mostly from graft donor cells, sampled 180 days after TCRalphabeta/CD19-depleted stem cell transplant. The receptors derive from a female patient aged 2 to 10 who had a stem cell transplant for aplastic anemia, so the T cells may come from the graft donor.

The chain couples TRBV7-9 to TRBJ2-7; 9 bases line up with TRBD2. The CDR3 is 16 amino acids. V was pared by 5 bases and J by 3 bases, with 11 bases of the junction left unmatched. In germline, CDR1 is SEHNR, CDR2 FQNEAQ (reference sequence). The CDR3 DNA reads TGTGCCAGCAGCCCCAAGGGTAGCGGGAGATTCTACGAGCAGTACGTC. It codes for CASSPKGSGRFYEQYV.

In its sample, this clonotype was seen a few times. The chain has TRBV12-5 and TRBJ2-2; 11 bases map to TRBD2. The CDR3 extends over 16 amino acids. V shed 4 bases and J 2 bases; nucleotides not matched to a gene: 3. CDR1 is LGHNT and CDR2 is FRNRAP in the germline V gene. The CDR3 loop is CASGSGTSGNTGELFF. CDR3 nucleotide sequence: TGTGCTAGTGGTTCCGGGACTAGCGGTAACACCGGGGAGCTGTTTTTT.

V and J are TRBV12-3 or TRBV12-4 and TRBJ2-7; D remains ambiguous. The CDR3 runs to 12 residues. The germline V and J ends were trimmed by 2 bases and 5 bases, with 7 bases remaining between them. The CDR3 DNA is TGTGCCAGCAGTTTATTCATCCACGAGCAGTACGTC. This sequence encodes CASSLFIHEQYV.

The table lists this clonotype with many counts. The rearrangement joins TRBV7-2 to TRBJ1-1; unclear D gene. The germline gives CDR1 SGHTA, CDR2 FQGNSA. CDR3 length equals 12 residues. CDR3: CATRLMNTEAFF. CDR3 bases: TGTGCGACGCGCTTGATGAACACTGAAGCTTTCTTT.

This clonotype has more than one count but fewer than ten. The J gene is TRBJ2-7, the V gene TRBV13; D not resolved. There are 13 residues in the CDR3. The germline CDR1 and CDR2 sequences are PRHDT and FYEKMQ (reference sequence). Trimming took 0 bases from V and 2 from J, leaving 5 bases between them. The CDR3 region is CASSLGETYEQYV. In DNA form, the CDR3 reads TGTGCCAGCAGCTTAGGAGAGACCTACGAGCAGTACGTC.

This clonotype was counted a few times. The chain couples TRBV11-2 to TRBJ2-1; 9 positions match TRBD2. The length of the CDR3 is 17 residues. V was clipped by 4 bases and J by 5 bases; unmatched bases: 12. CDR1 SGHAT and CDR2 FQNNGV come from the germline V gene. The CDR3 DNA follows: TGTGCCAGCAGCTCGCCAGTCGGACTAGCGTCTCACAATGAGCAGTTCTTC. This codes for CASSSPVGLASHNEQFF.

V and J are TRBV3-1 and TRBJ2-1, with D possibly matching TRBD2 (7 bases). Deletions cut 0 bases from V and 8 bases from J, with 20 bases between. The CDR3 loop spans 17 amino acids. Germline CDR1 is LGHDT and CDR2 is YNNKEL (reference sequence). The CDR3: CASSQEGGAGVFYEQFF. As DNA, the CDR3 is TGTGCCAGCAGCCAAGAGGGGGGGGCGGGAGTATTCTATGAGCAGTTCTTC.

This chain connects TRBV5-1 to TRBJ2-7, with 14 bases matching TRBD2. The V gene end was trimmed by 7 bases and the J gene end by 1 base; junction bases not matched to a gene: 4. Per the germline V gene, CDR1 is SGHRS and CDR2 is YFSETQ. The CDR3 extends over 15 amino acids. The CDR3 sequence is CASRLAGGNSYEQYF. The CDR3 nucleotides read TGCGCCAGCCGACTAGCGGGAGGGAATTCCTACGAGCAGTACTTC.

This clonotype was counted ten times or more. The gene calls are TRBV5-1 and TRBJ1-6, with no clear D. Germline CDR1 is SGHRS and CDR2 is YFSETQ. V lost 4 bases and J lost 13, with 12 bases in between. This CDR3 comprises 12 residues. The CDR3: CASSPDEVPLHF. The CDR3 DNA follows: TGCGCCAGCAGCCCCGACGAAGTTCCCCTCCACTTT.

The V call is TRBV7-8, the J call TRBJ1-4; 9 nucleotides match TRBD1. Losses at the gene ends were 5 bases for V and 8 bases for J; bases not matched to a gene: 15. This CDR3 region has 17 residues. From germline, CDR1 is SGHVS and CDR2 FQNEAQ. The CDR3, as DNA: TGTGCCAGCAGCAAGGGACAGGGAGGATTAGTATACGAAAAACTGTTTTTT. Its translation: CASSKGQGGLVYEKLFF.

The J gene is TRBJ2-4, the V gene TRBV7-9; no clear D gene. Trimming took off 5 bases at V and 4 bases at J, with 12 bases between the two ends. CDR1 SEHNR and CDR2 FQNEAQ come from the germline V gene (reference sequence). This CDR3 has 14 residues. For the CDR3, the DNA is TGTGCCAGCAGCACAGTTTACCCTAAAAACATTCAGTACTTC. Amino acids: CASSTVYPKNIQYF.

DNA for the CDR3: TGCAGCGGTAATGCTGCGGGTGGCTACACCTTC. It specifies CSGNAAGGYTF. The V gene is TRBV29-1, the J gene TRBJ1-2; D not resolved. V lost 7 bases and J 7 bases, leaving 13 bases between the germline ends. Germline loops: CDR1 SQVTM, CDR2 ANQGSEA. The CDR3 totals 11 residues.

The chain has TRBV6-5 and TRBJ2-2, with a weak D call TRBD2 (5 bases). This CDR3 comprises 15 residues. Germline assignment: CDR1 MNHEY and CDR2 SVGAGI. V was pared by 6 bases and J by 4 bases, with 15 bases between. The CDR3: CASSLTTAGTGELFF. In DNA, the CDR3 is TGTGCCAGCAGCCTTACTACCGCGGGCACCGGGGAGCTGTTTTTT.

In its sample, this clonotype was seen once. A much bigger clone sits one base away, suggesting this may be a read error. This chain links TRBV27 with TRBJ2-3; D ambiguous. The germline V gene has CDR1 MNHEY and CDR2 SMNVEV (reference sequence). This CDR3 is 13 amino acids long. V was clipped by 7 bases and J by 5 bases, with 13 bases between them. Written as DNA, the CDR3 is TGTGCCAGCACGGCGTTTCGCATAGATACGCAGTATTTT. Translation: CASTAFRIDTQYF.

The chain uses TRBV28 and TRBJ1-1; D unresolved. V lost 6 bases and J 4 bases, leaving 12 bases between the germline ends. In germline, CDR1 is MDHEN, CDR2 SYDVKM. The CDR3 runs to 13 residues. The CDR3 sequence is CASRSNLLTEAFF. The CDR3 DNA sequence: TGTGCCAGCAGATCCAACTTGCTCACTGAAGCTTTCTTT.

This clonotype was found many times. The V call is TRBV18, the J call TRBJ2-5; 7 bases line up with TRBD1. The CDR3 totals 14 residues. Looked up from germline, CDR1 is KGHSH and CDR2 is LQKENI. J was trimmed by 2 bases and V by 0 bases; bases with no gene match: 0. In DNA form, the CDR3 reads TGTGCCAGCTCACCACCGGGACAGCAAGAGACCCAGTACTTC. Translating it yields CASSPPGQQETQYF.

The rearrangement uses TRBV25-1 and TRBJ1-5; D ambiguous. This CDR3 is built from 14 residues. Germline V gives CDR1 MGHDK, CDR2 SYGVNS. V was clipped by 3 bases and J by 5 bases, with 11 bases between them. In nucleotides, the CDR3 is TGTGCCAGCAGTGACGGGCAGCACTATCAGCCCCAGCATTTT. Protein sequence: CASSDGQHYQPQHF. The variable domain in full, completed from reference TRBV25-1 and TRBJ1-5, reads EADIYQTPRYLVIGTGKKITLECSQTMGHDKMYWYQQDPGMELHLIHYSYGVNSTEKGDLSSESTVSRIRTEHFPLTLESARPSHTSQYLCASSDGQHYQPQHFGDGTRLSIL.

A few counts support this clonotype. V is TRBV12-3 or TRBV12-4 and J is TRBJ2-7, with 8 bases that match TRBD1. CDR3 length: 15 residues. Trimming at V came to 5 bases and at J to 5 bases, leaving 11 bases not matched to a gene. CDR3 sequence reads: CASSATGQVTDEQYF. For the CDR3, the DNA is TGTGCCAGCAGTGCAACGGGACAGGTTACCGACGAGCAGTACTTC.

As for this clonotype: Since a much larger clone is just one base distant, this may be a read error. The gene calls are TRBV21-1 and TRBJ2-7; the table's TRBD2 call for D was not verified on the DNA. TRBV21-1 is a recognized pseudogene. CDR3 length equals 10 residues. The DNA of the CDR3 is TGTGCCAGCAGAGGGCTAGCGGGAAAGGTC. Protein sequence: CASRGLAGKV.

This clonotype was seen only a few times. The chain has TRBV12-3 or TRBV12-4 and TRBJ2-7; D ambiguous. The CDR3 covers 14 residues. V was clipped by 3 bases and J by 0 bases, with 9 bases between them. CDR3 protein: CASSFRLGSYEQYV. CDR3 bases: TGTGCCAGCAGTTTCCGCTTAGGCTCCTACGAGCAGTACGTC.